Detailed here is one T cell receptor (beta chain). Antigen: not known. 5' RACE with UMI labels generated the TRB cDNA libraries. One entry per CDR3 protein, without DNA, is what TCRdb gives after re-calling the 5' RACE reads. The repertoire table contains 70,000 to 95,000 distinct CDR3 sequences. This entry belongs to a study of CXCR3-negative and CXCR3-positive naive CD8 T cells. Germline CDR1 reads SGHTA; CDR2 reads FQGNSA. This CDR3 is 13 amino acids long. Overall study findings and caveats: Naive cells used TRBV-TRBJ genes in much the same way whether CXCR3-negative or CXCR3-positive; memory cells did not.

This chain links TRBV7-2 with TRBJ2-3. What was sequenced was naive CXCR3- CD8+ T cells from blood. Described subset: CD45RO-CCR7+CD27+CD95- naive CD8+ T cells lacking CXCR3 (TNR3-). The TCR originated in a human donor in good health. Some clones in this sample may be carry-over from other donors' samples. CDR3 region: CASSSPRTDTQYF.